This T cell receptor (beta chain) was documented in a study of beta chain features in type 1 diabetes. Study findings and constraints: People with Type 1 diabetes carried modestly yet significantly shorter TCRB CDR3s in all four CD4+ subsets. An over-representation of cells with high TCR expression could result from cDNA sequencing.

Expressed TCRB transcripts were sequenced because the isolated RNA had all been reverse transcribed beforehand. Clones were sequenced by immunoSEQ multiplex PCR, and TCRdb holds only the in-frame ones, with some missing. In the table there are about 370,000 clones, 9.6% of which are singletons. Trimming took 1 base from V and 1 from J, leaving 7 bases between them. CDR3 length: 15 residues. Germline lookup yields CDR1 SGHVS and CDR2 FNYEAQ. Sorted CD4+ subsets: naive, central memory, regulatory, stem cell-like memory (CD45RO/CCR7/CD25/CD127/CD95/CD27 panel). In this sample, this clone turned up a few times. Its antigen is unidentified.

The sample comprised central memory CD4+ T cells from blood. The sequence derives from a young man with type 1 diabetes. The chain couples TRBV7-6 to TRBJ2-2, with a weak D call TRBD2 (5 bases). CDR3 sequence: CASSLVGVNTGELFF. The CDR3 DNA is TGTGCCAGCAGCTTAGTCGGGGTGAACACCGGGGAGCTGTTTTTT.